Each of the 22 T cell receptor beta chains below was sequenced from the same sample in a study of cytomegalovirus exposure and HLA in healthy donors. TCRdb's table, derived via immunoSEQ multiplex PCR, lists solely in-frame clones and lacks some. The table records about 150,000 clones, 86% of them present only once. Sequencing used PBMCs. Receptor source: a man aged 18 to 30 in good health and CMV-seropositive.

This clone was counted once. This rearrangement joins TRBV11-2 to TRBJ2-7; 7 bases are shared with TRBD1. The CDR3 extends over 16 amino acids. Unmatched junction bases numbered 8, after V lost 3 bases and J lost 0 bases. The V gene's germline CDR1 is SGHAT and CDR2 FQNNGV. In nucleotides, the CDR3 is TGTGCCAGCAGCTTGACAACAGGGGTTGGCTCCTACGAGCAGTACTTC. Protein: CASSLTTGVGSYEQYF.

V and J are TRBV30 and TRBJ2-1, with a tentative D call TRBD2 (5 bases). V lost 0 bases and J 1 base, leaving 13 bases between the germline ends. CDR1 GTSNPN and CDR2 SVGIG come from the germline V gene (reference sequence). The CDR3 runs to 16 residues. The CDR3 nucleotides read TGTGCCTGGAGTGTACATGCACGCGGGTCCTACAATGAGCAGTTCTTC. It codes for CAWSVHARGSYNEQFF.

The V gene is TRBV5-6, the J gene TRBJ2-3; 8 bases match TRBD1. This CDR3 is built from 17 residues. J gave up 2 bases and V 3 bases, and 11 bases lay outside the gene matches. Germline V gene data show CDR1 as SGHDT and CDR2 as YYEEEE. CDR3 in DNA: TGTGCCAGCAGCTCGGGAGACAGGGGACCTTCCACAGATACGCAGTATTTT. This codes for CASSSGDRGPSTDTQYF.

This clone was recorded a few times. The chain employs TRBV7-8 and TRBJ2-2, with 9 bases identical to TRBD2. Germline CDR1 and CDR2: SGHVS and FQNEAQ. Trimming cost V 1 base and J 0 bases; bases outside gene matches: 3. This CDR3 spans 17 amino acids. This chain's CDR3 is CASSLGAGGTNTGELFF. For the CDR3, the DNA is TGTGCCAGCAGCTTAGGGGCGGGAGGGACGAACACCGGGGAGCTGTTTTTT.

V is TRBV15 and J is TRBJ2-1; D call uncertain. The length of the CDR3 is 14 residues. CDR1 LNHNV and CDR2 YYDKDF come from the germline V gene (reference sequence). Trimming cost V 5 bases and J 1 base, with 9 bases left between them. CDR3 sequence: CATSLRPSYNEQFF. The CDR3 nucleotides are TGTGCCACCAGCCTGCGCCCTTCCTACAATGAGCAGTTCTTC.

The genes are TRBV6-4 and TRBJ1-2, with D uncertain. The germline V and J ends were trimmed by 3 bases and 5 bases, with 16 bases remaining between them. The CDR3 runs to 15 residues. Germline CDR1 MRHNA, CDR2 SNTAGT. The CDR3 spells CASSERAGLLYGYTF. In DNA, the CDR3 is TGTGCCAGCAGTGAGCGGGCAGGCCTTCTTTATGGCTACACCTTC.

V is TRBV4-2 and J is TRBJ2-1; D might be TRBD2 (6 bases). V was cut by 4 bases and J by 5 bases, with 21 bases left in between. The CDR3 contains 17 residues. Per the germline V gene, CDR1 is LGHNA and CDR2 is YNFKEQ. The CDR3 reads CASSLVAATTQDNEQFF. CDR3 nucleotides: TGTGCCAGCAGCCTTGTAGCGGCAACAACCCAAGACAATGAGCAGTTCTTC.

V and J are TRBV5-1 and TRBJ1-4; 12 nucleotides match TRBD1. The CDR3 extends over 17 amino acids. CDR1 SGHRS and CDR2 YFSETQ come from the germline V gene. V shed 4 bases, J shed 2 bases, and the junction held 6 bases outside the gene matches. The CDR3 DNA sequence: TGCGCCAGCAGCCACCGGGACAGGGGGCGTACTAATGAAAAACTGTTTTTT. Translation: CASSHRDRGRTNEKLFF.

The chain joins TRBV7-2 to TRBJ2-3; possible D gene TRBD2, 5 bases. CDR3 size: 16 residues. Per germline, CDR1 SGHTA and CDR2 FQGNSA. V shed 1 base and J shed 4 bases, with 15 bases lying between them. The CDR3 reads CASSLEEHRRADTQYF. Here the CDR3 DNA reads TGTGCCAGCAGCTTAGAGGAGCACCGGCGGGCAGATACGCAGTATTTT.

The chain combines TRBV4-1 with TRBJ1-2; D might be TRBD1 (5 bases). Trimming stripped 6 bases from V and 4 bases from J, with 12 bases between. CDR1 is MGHRA, CDR2 YSYEKL, per germline. The CDR3 consists of 13 residues. The CDR3 loop reads CASREGPTYGYTF. The CDR3, as DNA: TGCGCCAGCAGGGAGGGACCGACCTATGGCTACACCTTC.

This clone was found once. The chain joins TRBV30 to TRBJ1-1, with D tentatively TRBD1 (6 bases). Looked up from germline, CDR1 is GTSNPN and CDR2 is SVGIG (reference sequence). Trimming cost V 0 bases and J 3 bases, with 17 bases left between them. The CDR3 is 16 amino acids. As DNA, the CDR3 is TGTGCCTGGAGTGTAACGGGGGGCCTGGTGGACACTGAAGCTTTCTTT. Translating gives CAWSVTGGLVDTEAFF.

The gene calls are TRBV4-1 and TRBJ2-1; D is possibly TRBD2 (5 bases). Germline values: CDR1 MGHRA, CDR2 YSYEKL. With 2 bases removed from V and 0 bases from J, the gap between germline ends came to 20 bases. This CDR3 comprises 19 residues. The CDR3 DNA is TGCGCCAGCAGCCAAACTACCCCCCTCTGGGAGCCCTCCTACAATGAGCAGTTCTTC. It is translated as CASSQTTPLWEPSYNEQFF.

V and J are TRBV7-2 and TRBJ2-3, with D hard to call. Germline V CDR1 and CDR2: SGHTA, FQGNSA. This CDR3 region has 12 residues. V dropped 5 bases and J dropped 6 bases, with 9 bases sitting between them. CDR3 coding DNA: TGTGCCAGCAGCCCAAGCCGGGATACGCAGTATTTT. It translates to CASSPSRDTQYF.

This clone was found once. The CDR3 protein is CASSYGTGTTYEQYF. CDR3 sequence (DNA): TGTGCCAGCAGTTACGGGACCGGGACTACCTACGAGCAGTACTTC. The V gene is TRBV6-5, the J gene TRBJ2-7; TRBD2 matches 7 bases. Trimming took 2 bases from V and 2 from J; bases not matched to a gene: 6. The CDR3 has 15 residues. Germline values: CDR1 MNHEY, CDR2 SVGAGI.

This chain links TRBV4-1 with TRBJ1-2; TRBD1 aligns across 8 bases. The germline gives CDR1 MGHRA, CDR2 YSYEKL. The CDR3 length is 14 residues. Germline trimming cut 4 bases from V and 5 bases from J; bases unmatched to any gene: 6. CDR3 coding DNA: TGCGCCAGCAGCCCCGGACAGGGACCTTATGGCTACACCTTC. Encoded protein: CASSPGQGPYGYTF.

This chain connects TRBV6-5 to TRBJ1-3, with TRBD1 matching over 7 bases. This CDR3 is 14 amino acids long. The junction had 6 bases not matched to a gene; V was cut back by 6 bases and J by 4 bases. Germline CDR1 is MNHEY and CDR2 is SVGAGI. The CDR3 nucleotides read TGTGCCAGCAGCTACGGGACAGCCGGAAACACCATATATTTT. Translated: CASSYGTAGNTIYF.

V and J are TRBV6-5 and TRBJ2-1, with TRBD1 matching over 7 bases. The V segment lost 6 bases and the J segment 4 bases; nucleotides outside the gene matches: 6. The CDR3 runs 14 residues. In germline, CDR1 is MNHEY, CDR2 SVGAGI. The CDR3 loop reads CASSLDRAYNEQFF. The CDR3 DNA sequence: TGTGCCAGCAGCCTCGACAGGGCATACAATGAGCAGTTCTTC.

The chain recombines TRBV14 with TRBJ2-7; TRBD2 matches 7 bases. Germline loops: CDR1 SGHDN, CDR2 FVKESK. The CDR3 length is 13 residues. V lost 4 bases to trimming and J lost 4 bases; unmatched junction nucleotides: 4. The CDR3 loop reads CASSPHGGYEQYF. The CDR3, as DNA: TGTGCCAGCAGCCCCCACGGGGGGTACGAGCAGTACTTC.

This chain connects TRBV12-5 to TRBJ2-1; 16 bases match TRBD2. This CDR3 region has 15 residues. Germline V CDR1 and CDR2: LGHNT, FRNRAP. V lost 7 bases and J lost 10; bases outside the gene matches: 7. For the CDR3, the DNA is TGTGCTAGTGCTGGGGGGACTAGCGGGAGGGGAGAGCAGTTCTTC. This codes for CASAGGTSGRGEQFF.

The CDR3 DNA reads as TGTGCCAGCAGCCAAGGGCTGGCCCAGTACTTC. Translation gives CASSQGLAQYF. The V gene is TRBV14, the J gene TRBJ2-5; unclear D gene. This CDR3 comprises 11 residues. Germline CDR1 SGHDN, CDR2 FVKESK. V gave up 1 base and J gave up 9 bases, with 6 bases separating them.

This chain connects TRBV5-1 to TRBJ1-2, with TRBD1 identical over 8 bases. Germline V gene data show CDR1 as SGHRS and CDR2 as YFSETQ. This CDR3 is built from 14 residues. Germline trimming cut 3 bases from V and 4 bases from J; bases unmatched to any gene: 5. The CDR3 here is CASSWGQALYGYTF. In nucleotides, the CDR3 is TGCGCCAGCAGCTGGGGACAGGCCCTCTATGGCTACACCTTC.

This chain joins TRBV18 and TRBJ2-1; unclear D gene. V was pared by 0 bases and J by 6 bases, with 6 bases between. CDR3 length equals 13 residues. CDR1 is KGHSH and CDR2 is LQKENI in the germline V gene. DNA of the CDR3: TGTGCCAGCTCACCACCGGGCATCAATGAGCAGTTCTTC. It codes for CASSPPGINEQFF.